Below, 10 T cell receptor beta chains from the same sample are listed, as sequenced in a study of CD8+ T cells in alopecia areata. Following RNA extraction, reverse transcription yielded cDNA that acted as the sequencing template. Measured with immunoSEQ multiplex PCR; TCRdb has only the in-frame clones, and not every one. In the table there are roughly 75,000 clones, roughly three fifths of which are singletons. This material consisted of CD8+ T cells sorted from blood, taken at week 0. All receptors come from a human donor with alopecia areata.

This CDR3 reads CASSVNQLRYGYTF. CDR3 coding DNA: TGTGCCAGCAGCGTAAATCAGCTGCGTTATGGCTACACCTTC. This chain links TRBV9 with TRBJ1-2, with D uncertain. Germline CDR1 is SGDLS and CDR2 is YYNGEE. This CDR3 has 14 residues. V shed 1 base and J shed 5 bases, with 12 bases lying between them.

The chain has TRBV7-2 and TRBJ2-1; D gene ambiguous. This CDR3 has 13 residues. Germline loops: CDR1 SGHTA, CDR2 FQGNSA. V lost 10 bases and J 0 bases, leaving 10 bases between the germline ends. Here the CDR3 DNA reads TGTGCCACCGACGGTAGCTCCTACAATGAGCAGTTCTTC. Translating it yields CATDGSSYNEQFF.

This clone was counted a single time. The chain is built from TRBV30 and TRBJ1-1; D remains ambiguous. V shed 1 base and J shed 1 base, with 4 bases lying between them. This CDR3 region has 12 residues. Germline CDR1 and CDR2: GTSNPN and SVGIG (reference sequence). The CDR3 DNA reads TGTGCCTGGAGTGCAGGGAACACTGAAGCTTTCTTT. Its translation is CAWSAGNTEAFF.

This clone came up once. The V call is TRBV28, the J call TRBJ2-3; unclear D gene. Looked up from germline, CDR1 is MDHEN and CDR2 is SYDVKM. The length of the CDR3 is 14 residues. Trimming pared 2 bases from V and 0 bases from J, leaving 6 bases between. Here the CDR3 reads CASSLGRSTDTQYF. The CDR3 region has the DNA TGTGCCAGCAGTTTAGGCAGGAGCACAGATACGCAGTATTTT.

The chain links TRBV2 to TRBJ2-1; 8 positions agree with TRBD2. Germline CDR1 and CDR2: SNHLY and FYNNEI. The CDR3 loop spans 16 amino acids. V lost 6 bases to trimming and J lost 7 bases; unmatched junction nucleotides: 14. The CDR3 DNA sequence: TGTGCCAGCAGCCCCCTGGGGGCGGGGGGTCATAATGAGCAGTTCTTC. This encodes CASSPLGAGGHNEQFF. Drawing the rest from reference TRBV2 and TRBJ2-1, the complete variable domain is EPEVTQTPSHQVTQMGQEVILRCVPISNHLYFYWYRQILGQKVEFLVSFYNNEISEKSEIFDDQFSVERPDGSNFTLKIRSTKLEDSAMYFCASSPLGAGGHNEQFFGPGTRLTVL.

The rearrangement uses TRBV27 and TRBJ2-7; D may be TRBD2 (6 bases). V lost 8 bases to trimming and J lost 4 bases, with 12 bases between them. Looked up from germline, CDR1 is MNHEY and CDR2 is SMNVEV (reference sequence). The CDR3 has 12 amino acids. CDR3 sequence: CASGTAGYEQYF. In DNA form, the CDR3 reads TGTGCCAGCGGGACGGCGGGATACGAGCAGTACTTC.

Worth noting for this clone: A far larger clone is one base from this, pointing to a likely read error. Other DNA sequences of this sample code for an identical CDR3. CDR3 protein: CASSQDLQRGTDTQYF. The CDR3 bases are TGTGCCAGCAGCCAAGATCTCCAGCGGGGCACAGATACGCAGTATTTT. This chain joins TRBV11-2 and TRBJ2-3; a weak D match, TRBD2 (6 bases). V was pared by 5 bases and J by 1 base, with 16 bases between. This CDR3 is built from 16 residues. Germline V gene sequence: CDR1 SGHAT, CDR2 FQNNGV.

V is TRBV19 and J is TRBJ2-1; 7 nucleotides agree with TRBD2. From germline, CDR1 is LNHDA and CDR2 SQIVND (reference sequence). V trimming: 3 bases; J trimming: 7 bases; junction bases outside the gene matches: 9. There are 15 residues in the CDR3. This CDR3 is CASSIPWGGGNEQFF. CDR3 bases: TGTGCCAGTAGTATTCCGTGGGGCGGGGGTAATGAGCAGTTCTTC.

This sequence joins TRBV27 and TRBJ2-5, with D tentatively TRBD1 or TRBD2 (6 bases each). V was shortened by 1 base and J by 3 bases, with 12 bases between the two germline ends. The germline CDR1 and CDR2 sequences are MNHEY and SMNVEV (reference sequence). This CDR3 contains 15 residues. The CDR3 DNA reads TGTGCCAGCAGTTTATGGGCGAGGGGGGAAGAGACCCAGTACTTC. Translating gives CASSLWARGEETQYF.

The chain is built from TRBV29-1 and TRBJ2-7; D is possibly TRBD2 (5 bases). This CDR3 comprises 12 residues. Germline V CDR1 and CDR2: SQVTM, ANQGSEA. V gave up 6 bases and J gave up 4 bases, with 13 bases separating them. The CDR3 DNA sequence: TGCAGCGTGGGAACGGGAAGGTACGAGCAGTACTTC. This gives the protein CSVGTGRYEQYF.